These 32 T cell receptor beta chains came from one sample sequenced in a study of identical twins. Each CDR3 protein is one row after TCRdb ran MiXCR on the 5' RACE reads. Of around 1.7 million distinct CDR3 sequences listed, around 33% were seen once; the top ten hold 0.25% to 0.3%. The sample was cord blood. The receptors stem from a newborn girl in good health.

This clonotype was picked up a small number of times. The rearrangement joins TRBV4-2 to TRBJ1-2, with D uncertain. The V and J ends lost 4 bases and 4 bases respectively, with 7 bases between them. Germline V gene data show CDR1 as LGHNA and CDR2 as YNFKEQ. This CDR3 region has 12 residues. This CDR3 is CASSRPRYGYTF. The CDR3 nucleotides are TGTGCCAGCAGCCGACCGCGCTATGGCTACACCTTC.

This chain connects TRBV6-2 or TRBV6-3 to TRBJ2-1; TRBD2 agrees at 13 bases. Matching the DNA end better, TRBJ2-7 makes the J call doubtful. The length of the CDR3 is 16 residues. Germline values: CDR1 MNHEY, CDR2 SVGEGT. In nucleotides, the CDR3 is TGTGCCAGTCAACTAGCGGGGGGGCACTCCTACAATGAGCAGTACTTC. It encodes CASQLAGGHSYNEQYF.

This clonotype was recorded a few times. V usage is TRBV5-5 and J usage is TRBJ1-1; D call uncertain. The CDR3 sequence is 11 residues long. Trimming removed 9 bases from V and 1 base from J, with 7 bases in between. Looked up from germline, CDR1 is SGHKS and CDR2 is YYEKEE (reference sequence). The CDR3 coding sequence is TGTGCCACGGAGTCGAACACTGAAGCTTTCTTT. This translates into CATESNTEAFF.

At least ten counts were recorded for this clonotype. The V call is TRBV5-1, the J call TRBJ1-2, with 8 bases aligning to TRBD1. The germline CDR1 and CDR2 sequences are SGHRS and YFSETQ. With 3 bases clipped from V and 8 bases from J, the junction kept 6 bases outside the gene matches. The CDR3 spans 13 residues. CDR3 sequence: CASSSGTGGGYTF. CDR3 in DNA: TGCGCCAGCAGCTCCGGGACAGGAGGAGGCTACACCTTC.

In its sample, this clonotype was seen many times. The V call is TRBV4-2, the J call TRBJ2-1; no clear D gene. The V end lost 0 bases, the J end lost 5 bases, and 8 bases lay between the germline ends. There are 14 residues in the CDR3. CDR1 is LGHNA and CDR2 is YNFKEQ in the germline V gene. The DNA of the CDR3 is TGTGCCAGCAGCCAAGATGGGCTAGACAATGAGCAGTTCTTC. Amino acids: CASSQDGLDNEQFF.

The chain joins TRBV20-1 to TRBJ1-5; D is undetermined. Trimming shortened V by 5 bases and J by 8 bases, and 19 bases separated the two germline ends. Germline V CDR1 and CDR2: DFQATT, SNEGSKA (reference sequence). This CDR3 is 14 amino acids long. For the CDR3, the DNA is TGCAGTGCTTCGGGCCTGACCCTATCGGAGCCCCAGCATTTT. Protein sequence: CSASGLTLSEPQHF.

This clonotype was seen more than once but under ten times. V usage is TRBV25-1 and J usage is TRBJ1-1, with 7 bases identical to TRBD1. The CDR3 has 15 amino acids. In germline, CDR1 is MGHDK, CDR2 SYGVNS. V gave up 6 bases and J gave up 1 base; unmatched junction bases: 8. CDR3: CASSRQGGGNTEAFF. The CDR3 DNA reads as TGTGCCAGCAGCCGGCAGGGGGGAGGGAACACTGAAGCTTTCTTT.

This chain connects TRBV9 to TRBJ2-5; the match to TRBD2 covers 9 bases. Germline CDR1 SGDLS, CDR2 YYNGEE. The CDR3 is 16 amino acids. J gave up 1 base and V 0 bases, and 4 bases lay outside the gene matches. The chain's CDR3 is CASSVASGVTQETQYF. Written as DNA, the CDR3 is TGTGCCAGCAGCGTAGCTAGCGGGGTCACCCAAGAGACCCAGTACTTC.

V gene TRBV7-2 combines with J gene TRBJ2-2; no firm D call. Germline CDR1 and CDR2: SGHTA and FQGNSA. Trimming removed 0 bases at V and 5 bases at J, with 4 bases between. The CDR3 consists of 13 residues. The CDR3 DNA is TGTGCCAGCAGCTTAGCATGGACCGGGGAGCTGTTTTTT. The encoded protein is CASSLAWTGELFF.

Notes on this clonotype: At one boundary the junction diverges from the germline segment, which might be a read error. The DNA for the CDR3 is TGTGCCACCAGCAGAGAATTTGACGAGCGGTACTTC. Residues: CATSREFDERYF. V usage is TRBV15 and J usage is TRBJ2-7; D remains ambiguous. Germline V gene lookup returns CDR1 LNHNV and CDR2 YYDKDF (reference sequence). The CDR3 has 12 amino acids.

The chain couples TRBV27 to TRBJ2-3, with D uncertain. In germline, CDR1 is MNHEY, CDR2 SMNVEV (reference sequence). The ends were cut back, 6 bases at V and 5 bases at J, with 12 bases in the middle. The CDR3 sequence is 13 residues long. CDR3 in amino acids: CASRAYSGDTQYF. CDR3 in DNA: TGTGCCAGCAGGGCATACTCGGGAGATACGCAGTATTTT.

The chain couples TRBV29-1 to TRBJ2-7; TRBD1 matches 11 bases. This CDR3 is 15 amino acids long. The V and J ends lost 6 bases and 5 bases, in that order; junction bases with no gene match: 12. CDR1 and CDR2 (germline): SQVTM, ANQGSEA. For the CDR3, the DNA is TGCAGCGTCTCCCCTTGGCGGACAGGGGGCAACGAGCAGTACTTC. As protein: CSVSPWRTGGNEQYF.

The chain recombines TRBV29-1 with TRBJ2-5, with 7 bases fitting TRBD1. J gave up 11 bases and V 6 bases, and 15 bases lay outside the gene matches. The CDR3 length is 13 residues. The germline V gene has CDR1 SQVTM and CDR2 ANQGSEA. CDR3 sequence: CSVRGGPYNEQYF. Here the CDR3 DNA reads TGCAGCGTACGAGGGGGCCCCTACAATGAGCAGTACTTC.

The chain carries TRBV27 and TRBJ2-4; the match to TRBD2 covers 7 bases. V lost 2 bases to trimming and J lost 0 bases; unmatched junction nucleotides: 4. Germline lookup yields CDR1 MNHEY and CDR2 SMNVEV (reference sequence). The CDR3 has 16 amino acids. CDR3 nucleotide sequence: TGTGCCAGCAGTTTAGAGCGGGGATTAGCCAAAAACATTCAGTACTTC. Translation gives CASSLERGLAKNIQYF.

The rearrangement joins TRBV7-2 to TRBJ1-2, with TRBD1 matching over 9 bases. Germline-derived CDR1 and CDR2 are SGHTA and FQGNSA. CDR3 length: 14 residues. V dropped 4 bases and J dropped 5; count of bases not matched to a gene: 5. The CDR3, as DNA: TGTGCCAGCAGCTCCCGAGGACAGGGGTATGGCTACACCTTC. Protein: CASSSRGQGYGYTF.

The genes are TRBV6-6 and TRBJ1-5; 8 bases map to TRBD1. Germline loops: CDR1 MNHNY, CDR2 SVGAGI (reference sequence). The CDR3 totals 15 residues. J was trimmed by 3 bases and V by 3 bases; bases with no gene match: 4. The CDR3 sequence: CASSYFQGANQPQHF. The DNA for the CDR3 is TGTGCCAGCAGTTATTTCCAGGGGGCCAATCAGCCCCAGCATTTT.

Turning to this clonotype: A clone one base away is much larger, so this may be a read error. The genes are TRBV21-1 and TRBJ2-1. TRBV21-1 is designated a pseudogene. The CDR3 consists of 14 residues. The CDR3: CANSKKVGHNEQFF. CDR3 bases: TGTGCCAACAGCAAAAAAGTAGGCCACAATGAGCAGTTCTTC.

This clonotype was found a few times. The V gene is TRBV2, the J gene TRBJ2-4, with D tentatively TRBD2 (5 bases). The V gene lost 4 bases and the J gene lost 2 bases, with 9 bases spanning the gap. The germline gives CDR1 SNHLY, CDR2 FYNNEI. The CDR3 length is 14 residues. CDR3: CASSGQRSKNIQYF. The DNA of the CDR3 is TGTGCCAGCAGTGGGCAGCGGTCCAAAAACATTCAGTACTTC.

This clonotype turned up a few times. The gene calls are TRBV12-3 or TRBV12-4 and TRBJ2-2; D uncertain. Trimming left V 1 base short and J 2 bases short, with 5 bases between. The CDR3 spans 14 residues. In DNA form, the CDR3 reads TGTGCCAGCAGTTTAGGGATAAACACCGGGGAGCTGTTTTTT. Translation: CASSLGINTGELFF.

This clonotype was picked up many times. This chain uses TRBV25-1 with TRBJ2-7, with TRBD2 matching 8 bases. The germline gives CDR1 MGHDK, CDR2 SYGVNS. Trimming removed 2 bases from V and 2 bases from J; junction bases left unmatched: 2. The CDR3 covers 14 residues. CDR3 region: CASSERGGTYEQYF. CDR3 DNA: TGTGCCAGCAGTGAACGGGGGGGAACCTACGAGCAGTACTTC.

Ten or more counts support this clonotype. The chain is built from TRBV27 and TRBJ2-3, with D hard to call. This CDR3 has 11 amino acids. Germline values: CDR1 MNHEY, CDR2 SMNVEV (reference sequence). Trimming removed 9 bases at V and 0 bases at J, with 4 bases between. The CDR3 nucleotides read TGTGCCAGTCCTAGCACAGATACGCAGTATTTT. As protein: CASPSTDTQYF.

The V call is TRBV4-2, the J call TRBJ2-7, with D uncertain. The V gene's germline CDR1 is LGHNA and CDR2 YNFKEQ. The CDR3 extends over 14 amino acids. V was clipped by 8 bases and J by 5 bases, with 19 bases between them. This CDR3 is CASGPFRFTHEQYF. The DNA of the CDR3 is TGTGCCAGCGGCCCTTTTAGATTTACCCACGAGCAGTACTTC.

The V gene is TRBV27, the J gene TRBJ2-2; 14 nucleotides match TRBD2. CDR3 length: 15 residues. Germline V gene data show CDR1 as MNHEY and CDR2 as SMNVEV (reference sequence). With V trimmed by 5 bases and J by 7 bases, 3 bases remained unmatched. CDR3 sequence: CASSGTSGSHGELFF. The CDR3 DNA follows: TGTGCCAGCAGTGGGACTAGCGGGAGTCACGGGGAGCTGTTTTTT.

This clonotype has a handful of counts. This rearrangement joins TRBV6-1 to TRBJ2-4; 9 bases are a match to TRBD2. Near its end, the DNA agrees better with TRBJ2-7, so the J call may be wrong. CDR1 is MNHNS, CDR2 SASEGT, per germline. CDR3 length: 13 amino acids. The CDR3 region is CASSESGRLEQYF. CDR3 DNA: TGTGCCAGCAGTGAAAGCGGGAGGCTCGAGCAGTACTTC.

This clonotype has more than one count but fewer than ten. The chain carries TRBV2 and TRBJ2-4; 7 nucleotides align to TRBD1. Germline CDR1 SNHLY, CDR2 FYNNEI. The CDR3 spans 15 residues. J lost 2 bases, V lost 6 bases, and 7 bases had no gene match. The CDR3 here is CASRDRDSTKNIQYF. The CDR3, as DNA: TGTGCCAGCAGGGACCGGGACAGCACCAAAAACATTCAGTACTTC.

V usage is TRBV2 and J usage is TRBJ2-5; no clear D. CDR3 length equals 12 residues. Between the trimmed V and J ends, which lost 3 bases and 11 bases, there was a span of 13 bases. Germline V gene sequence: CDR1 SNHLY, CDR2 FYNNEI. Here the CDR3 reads CASSDKLNEQYF. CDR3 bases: TGTGCCAGCAGTGATAAGCTCAATGAGCAGTACTTC.

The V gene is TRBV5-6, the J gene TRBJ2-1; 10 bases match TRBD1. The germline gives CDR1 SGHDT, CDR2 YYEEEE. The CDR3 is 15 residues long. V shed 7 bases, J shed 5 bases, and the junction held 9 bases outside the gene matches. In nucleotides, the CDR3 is TGTGCCAGCGGCATGAGGGACAGGGGACACAATGAGCAGTTCTTC. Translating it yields CASGMRDRGHNEQFF.

CDR3 in DNA: TGTGCCAGCAGCCATCCTGGGACTAGCGGGGATGAGCAGTTCTTC. It specifies CASSHPGTSGDEQFF. The rearrangement links TRBV7-9 to TRBJ2-1; 13 nucleotides agree with TRBD2. The CDR3 consists of 15 residues. Looked up from germline, CDR1 is SEHNR and CDR2 is FQNEAQ (reference sequence). Trimming cost V 5 bases and J 8 bases; bases outside gene matches: 6. The variable domain in full, completed from reference TRBV7-9 and TRBJ2-1, reads DTGVSQNPRHKITKRGQNVTFRCDPISEHNRLYWYRQTLGQGPEFLTYFQNEAQLEKSRLLSDRFSAERPKGSFSTLEIQRTEQGDSAMYLCASSHPGTSGDEQFFGPGTRLTVL.

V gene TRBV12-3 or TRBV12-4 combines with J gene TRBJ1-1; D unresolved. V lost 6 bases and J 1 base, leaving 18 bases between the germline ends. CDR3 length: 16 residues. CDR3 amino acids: CASSLRWMRENTEAFF. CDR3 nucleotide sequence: TGTGCCAGCAGCCTCCGATGGATGAGGGAGAACACTGAAGCTTTCTTT.

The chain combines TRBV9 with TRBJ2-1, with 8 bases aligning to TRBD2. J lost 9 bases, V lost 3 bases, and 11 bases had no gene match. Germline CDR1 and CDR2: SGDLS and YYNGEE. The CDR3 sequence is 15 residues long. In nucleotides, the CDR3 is TGTGCCAGCAGCGACTATAGCGGGATGGTGGGTGAGCAGTTCTTC. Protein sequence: CASSDYSGMVGEQFF.

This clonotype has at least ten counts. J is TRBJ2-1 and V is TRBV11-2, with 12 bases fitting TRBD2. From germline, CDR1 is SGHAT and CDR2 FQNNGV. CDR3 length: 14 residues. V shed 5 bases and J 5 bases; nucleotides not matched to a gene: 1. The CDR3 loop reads CASSGLAGNNEQFF. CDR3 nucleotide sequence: TGTGCCAGCAGCGGACTAGCGGGGAACAATGAGCAGTTCTTC.

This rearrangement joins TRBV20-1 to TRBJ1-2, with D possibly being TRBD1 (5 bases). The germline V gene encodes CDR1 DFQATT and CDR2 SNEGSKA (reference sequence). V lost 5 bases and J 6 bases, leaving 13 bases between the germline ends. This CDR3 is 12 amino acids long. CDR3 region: CSAPRDSHGYTF. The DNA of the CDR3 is TGCAGTGCTCCTCGAGACAGTCATGGCTACACCTTC.